In its sample, the clone carrying this T cell receptor (beta chain) was seen a few times. What it binds is not known. The data stem from a study of identical twins. Via MiXCR, TCRdb re-called the 5' RACE reads, giving one row per CDR3 protein. In the table there are approximately 300,000 distinct CDR3 sequences, more than 8% of which are singletons. Study findings and constraints: Reduced insertions were recorded for abundant cord blood beta clonotypes, with no such pattern in memory repertoires. Twin pairs' shared out-of-frame alpha sequences were enriched in low generation probability.

Trimming at V came to 5 bases and at J to 13 bases, leaving 11 bases not matched to a gene. CDR3 length: 14 residues. Germline V gives CDR1 SGHAT, CDR2 FQNNGV. The data were also submitted as part of a second study, on yellow fever vaccine responses in identical twins. From that paper: Reportedly, the T cell response mounted by twins to vaccine seemed partly convergent, partly personalized.

The source of this sequence is a young woman in good health. The V call is TRBV11-2, the J call TRBJ1-6, with 7 bases fitting TRBD1. Source material: CD8+ T cells sorted from blood. The CDR3 is CASSGRDSPGPLHF. In nucleotides, the CDR3 is TGTGCCAGCAGCGGGCGGGACAGCCCGGGGCCCCTCCACTTT.